These 22 T cell receptor beta chains came from one sample sequenced in a study of shared T cell receptors in the human thymus. Profiled with immunoSEQ multiplex PCR; TCRdb holds only in-frame clones, not every one. The sample shows roughly 500,000 clones, 78% of them seen only once. This same sample was also taken into another study, of human thymus T cells.

Sequencing was done on a sample of thymocytes. The receptors shown here come from a boy younger than two with a congenital heart defect.

The gene calls are TRBV30 and TRBJ2-2, with TRBD1 as a possible D gene (6 bases). Germline assignment: CDR1 GTSNPN and CDR2 SVGIG (reference sequence). The CDR3 consists of 15 residues. V dropped 1 base and J dropped 1 base, with 10 bases sitting between them. This CDR3 is CAWSETGRNTGELFF. The DNA for the CDR3 is TGTGCCTGGAGTGAAACAGGGAGGAACACCGGGGAGCTGTTTTTT.

The chain joins TRBV2 to TRBJ2-7, with TRBD2 matching 9 bases. The ends lost 7 bases at V and 4 bases at J; junction bases unmatched: 8. The V gene's germline CDR1 is SNHLY and CDR2 FYNNEI. CDR3 length: 14 amino acids. In DNA, the CDR3 is TGTGCCAGCAAGGCGGCGGGAGGGCCGTACGAGCAGTACTTC. Translated: CASKAAGGPYEQYF.

This CDR3 reads CASSQDLQGFYEQYF. The CDR3 nucleotides are TGCGCCAGCAGCCAAGATCTCCAGGGGTTCTACGAGCAGTACTTC. This sequence joins TRBV4-3 and TRBJ2-7; D might be TRBD1 (6 bases). The germline CDR1 and CDR2 sequences are LGHNA and YSLEER. V was trimmed by 0 bases and J by 3 bases, leaving 12 bases between them. The CDR3 loop spans 15 amino acids.

V usage is TRBV6-5 and J usage is TRBJ1-5; D perhaps matches TRBD1 (6 bases). CDR1 MNHEY and CDR2 SVGAGI come from the germline V gene. The CDR3 is made up of 12 amino acids. V gave up 10 bases and J gave up 7 bases, with 14 bases separating them. This chain's CDR3 is CATPSRGQPQHF. As DNA, the CDR3 is TGTGCCACTCCTAGCAGGGGCCAGCCCCAGCATTTT.

CDR3 amino acids: CASSGQGVRQPQHF. As DNA, the CDR3 is TGTGCCAGCAGCGGACAGGGTGTACGGCAGCCCCAGCATTTT. The chain recombines TRBV7-9 with TRBJ1-5; 8 positions agree with TRBD1. The trim removed 5 bases at V and 7 bases at J, leaving 7 bases unmatched. The length of the CDR3 is 14 residues. Germline CDR1 is SEHNR and CDR2 is FQNEAQ (reference sequence).

This chain uses TRBV5-6 with TRBJ2-7, with D perhaps matching TRBD2 (5 bases). The germline gives CDR1 SGHDT, CDR2 YYEEEE. V shed 3 bases and J shed 5 bases, with 12 bases lying between them. This CDR3 spans 13 amino acids. This CDR3 reads CASSSQLGDEQYF. CDR3 nucleotide sequence: TGTGCCAGCAGCTCCCAACTCGGGGACGAGCAGTACTTC.

This chain connects TRBV18 to TRBJ2-1; 12 bases are a match to TRBD2. The CDR3 length is 15 residues. Germline assignment: CDR1 KGHSH and CDR2 LQKENI. J was trimmed by 5 bases and V by 6 bases; bases with no gene match: 5. The CDR3 loop reads CASSPTSGRHNEQFF. CDR3 bases: TGTGCCAGCTCCCCGACTAGCGGGAGACACAATGAGCAGTTCTTC.

The chain joins TRBV11-3 to TRBJ1-2, with D perhaps TRBD1 (6 bases). V lost 5 bases, J lost 2 bases, and 12 bases lay in between. The germline V gene has CDR1 SGHNT and CDR2 YENEEA. The CDR3 is 14 amino acids. The CDR3 DNA reads as TGTGCCAGCAGCGCAAAGGACAGCAACTATGGCTACACCTTC. This sequence encodes CASSAKDSNYGYTF.

The chain uses TRBV25-1 and TRBJ1-1, with a weak D call TRBD1 (5 bases). The CDR3 loop spans 15 amino acids. CDR1 is MGHDK, CDR2 SYGVNS, per germline. V shed 4 bases and J shed 11 bases, with 23 bases lying between them. The CDR3 nucleotides read TGTGCCAGCAGTGGACGGGGGGAATCGAACATAGCCGCTTTCTTT. Residues: CASSGRGESNIAAFF.

The CDR3 reads CASGLTSGIYNEQFF. In DNA form, the CDR3 reads TGTGCCAGCGGCCTGACTAGCGGGATCTACAATGAGCAGTTCTTC. This chain uses TRBV27 with TRBJ2-1; 11 bases map to TRBD2. V was pared by 8 bases and J by 3 bases, with 6 bases of the junction left unmatched. The CDR3 length is 15 residues. In germline, CDR1 is MNHEY, CDR2 SMNVEV (reference sequence).

The V call is TRBV20-1, the J call TRBJ2-6, with 9 bases aligning to TRBD1. This CDR3 spans 9 amino acids. After removal of 8 bases from V and 17 bases from J, the junction contained 4 bases not matched to a gene. Germline V gene sequence: CDR1 DFQATT, CDR2 SNEGSKA (reference sequence). DNA of the CDR3: TGCAGTCCTTGGACAGGGGTGACTTTC. As protein: CSPWTGVTF.

V gene TRBV7-2 combines with J gene TRBJ2-7, with 11 positions matching TRBD2. The junction had 6 bases not matched to a gene; V was cut back by 5 bases and J by 0 bases. CDR1 and CDR2 (germline): SGHTA, FQGNSA. This CDR3 spans 16 amino acids. The CDR3 DNA follows: TGTGCCAGCAGCGTAACTAGCGGGAGTCCCTCCTACGAGCAGTACTTC. The encoded protein is CASSVTSGSPSYEQYF.

This sequence joins TRBV7-9 and TRBJ2-7; D may be TRBD2 (5 bases). Germline CDR1 SEHNR, CDR2 FQNEAQ (reference sequence). V was trimmed by 0 bases and J by 3 bases, leaving 24 bases between them. CDR3 length: 19 amino acids. For the CDR3, the DNA is TGTGCCAGCAGCTTAGCGGGAGAGCCCCGAACCCGGGCGAACTACGAGCAGTACTTC. Translating it yields CASSLAGEPRTRANYEQYF.

Concerning this clone itself: Sequence at one end of the junction differs from germline and may be a read error. Written as DNA, the CDR3 is TGTGCCAGCAGTTCCGGGCTAGCGGGAGACCTCCTAGGGTTC. It codes for CASSSGLAGDLLGF. The chain uses TRBV2 and TRBJ2-7; 10 bases match TRBD2. This CDR3 has 14 amino acids. Germline V CDR1 and CDR2: SNHLY, FYNNEI.

This clone appeared a single time. The chain uses TRBV6-5 and TRBJ2-7, with 7 bases fitting TRBD1. Germline trimming cut 7 bases from V and 3 bases from J; bases unmatched to any gene: 6. The CDR3 sequence is 13 residues long. Germline CDR1 reads MNHEY; CDR2 reads SVGAGI. CDR3 region: CASTCPGGYEQYF. The CDR3 DNA reads TGTGCCAGCACCTGCCCAGGGGGCTACGAGCAGTACTTC.

This CDR3 reads CSVDPNRGANTEAFF. The CDR3, as DNA: TGCAGCGTTGACCCTAACCGGGGGGCGAACACTGAAGCTTTCTTT. The chain links TRBV29-1 to TRBJ1-1, with a weak D call TRBD1 (6 bases). The germline V gene has CDR1 SQVTM and CDR2 ANQGSEA. V was clipped by 3 bases and J by 1 base, with 15 bases between them. There are 15 residues in the CDR3.

In its sample, this clone was seen a few times. Germline is not matched at one junction end, which may reflect a read error. The chain recombines TRBV5-6 with TRBJ2-7; unclear D gene. Germline V gives CDR1 SGHDT, CDR2 YYEEEE. The CDR3 totals 12 residues. CDR3 nucleotides: TGTGCCAGCAACTTGCACTCCTACGAGCAGTACTTC. Translated: CASNLHSYEQYF.

The rearrangement links TRBV5-1 to TRBJ2-7, with D maybe TRBD1 (8 bases). This CDR3 is 14 amino acids long. V gave up 2 bases and J gave up 2 bases, with 11 bases separating them. Germline V gene sequence: CDR1 SGHRS, CDR2 YFSETQ. Here the CDR3 DNA reads TGCGCCAGCAGCTTACAGGGGGGGGCCTACGAGCAGTACTTC. Residues: CASSLQGGAYEQYF.

V is TRBV4-1 and J is TRBJ1-5, with unresolved D. The V and J ends lost 0 bases and 0 bases respectively, with 15 bases between them. Germline V gives CDR1 MGHRA, CDR2 YSYEKL. There are 18 residues in the CDR3. The DNA for the CDR3 is TGCGCCAGCAGCCAAGATTTGGGCCGCAATTATAGCAATCAGCCCCAGCATTTT. It encodes CASSQDLGRNYSNQPQHF.

V is TRBV19 and J is TRBJ2-3, with D possibly being TRBD2 (6 bases). Germline lookup yields CDR1 LNHDA and CDR2 SQIVND (reference sequence). Trimming stripped 9 bases from V and 6 bases from J, with 19 bases between. The CDR3 has 14 amino acids. CDR3 in amino acids: CASTAGPWRDTQYF. The CDR3 coding sequence is TGTGCCAGCACTGCGGGACCGTGGCGGGATACGCAGTATTTT.

The chain joins TRBV27 to TRBJ1-3; 7 nucleotides align to TRBD1. Germline V CDR1 and CDR2: MNHEY, SMNVEV (reference sequence). The CDR3 is made up of 18 amino acids. The V gene end was trimmed by 4 bases and the J gene end by 2 bases; junction bases not matched to a gene: 14. The CDR3 loop reads CASSSTGRPDLTGNTIYF. CDR3 sequence (DNA): TGTGCCAGCAGTTCGACAGGGCGACCGGATTTGACTGGAAACACCATATATTTT.

V is TRBV6-5 and J is TRBJ2-7, with TRBD2 matching over 8 bases. V lost 0 bases and J lost 3; bases outside the gene matches: 4. The germline V gene encodes CDR1 MNHEY and CDR2 SVGAGI. The CDR3 has 15 amino acids. The CDR3 spells CASSYSRGRNYEQYF. Here the CDR3 DNA reads TGTGCCAGCAGTTACTCGCGCGGGAGGAACTACGAGCAGTACTTC.